Listed below are T cell receptor beta chains from one sample, sequenced in a study of T cells in localized non-small cell lung cancer. TCRdb's copy holds only in-frame clones and misses some; the assay was immunoSEQ multiplex PCR. The sample lists tens of thousands of clones, around 90% occurring once. The specimen was peripheral blood mononuclear cells, collected before any cancer treatment. The source is a man aged 35 to 69 with stage III lung adenocarcinoma. Both conserved end residues are part of each CDR3. The D gene is left open where the match is weak. The size of a clone is reported for some rows only, either as once, few or many, or as a class for expanded clones.

v_gene	abundance	d_gene	j_gene	CDR3aa	CDR3nt
TRBV4-3	-	-	TRBJ2-1	CASSQEAGGPTGNEQFF	TGCGCCAGCAGCCAAGAGGCCGGGGGACCCACGGGAAATGAGCAGTTCTTC
TRBV9	-	-	TRBJ2-7	CASSSPRYEQYF	TGTGCCAGCAGCTCTCCCCGGTACGAGCAGTACTTC
TRBV9	-	TRBD1	TRBJ2-3	CASSGTGGGLDTQYF	TGTGCCAGCAGCGGAACAGGGGGCGGGTTAGATACGCAGTATTTT
TRBV20-1	-	TRBD1	TRBJ2-3	CGRGRTDTQYF	TGCGGCAGGGGGCGTACAGATACGCAGTATTTT
TRBV11-3	-	-	TRBJ2-1	CASSFPAKGGEQFF	TGTGCCAGCAGCTTCCCGGCAAAGGGGGGTGAGCAGTTCTTC
TRBV6-1	-	TRBD1	TRBJ1-5	CASSDRDRGRDQPQHF	TGTGCCAGCAGTGACCGGGACAGGGGGCGGGATCAGCCCCAGCATTTT
TRBV7-2	-	-	TRBJ1-1	CASRSLGGDGFTEAFF	TGTGCCAGCAGATCTCTAGGGGGAGATGGTTTCACTGAAGCTTTCTTT
TRBV5-5	-	-	TRBJ1-2	CASSLIQLANYGYTF	TGTGCCAGCAGCTTAATACAACTTGCTAACTATGGCTACACCTTC
TRBV19	-	-	TRBJ1-6	CASSIGGTARNSPLHF	TGTGCCAGTAGTATAGGTGGGACGGCTAGAAATTCACCCCTCCACTTT
TRBV11-3	-	-	TRBJ2-3	CASSLGDRGGPSSDTQYF	TGTGCCAGCAGCTTAGGCGATCGGGGAGGCCCCTCGTCAGATACGCAGTATTTT
TRBV18	-	TRBD1	TRBJ1-4	CASSRGQGNEKLFF	TGTGCCAGCTCACGGGGACAGGGGAATGAAAAACTGTTTTTT
TRBV19	-	-	TRBJ2-7	CASSATPAPGNEQYF	TGTGCCAGTAGCGCCACTCCGGCCCCAGGGAACGAGCAGTACTTC
TRBV18	-	TRBD1	TRBJ2-3	CASSPRTGGFTDTQYF	TGTGCCAGCTCACCACGGACAGGGGGCTTCACAGATACGCAGTATTTT
TRBV2	-	-	TRBJ1-2	CASSELGPRNGYTF	TGTGCCAGCAGTGAACTGGGACCCAGGAATGGCTACACCTTC
TRBV9	-	TRBD2	TRBJ2-3	CASSAFSGASTDTQYF	TGTGCCAGCAGCGCTTTTAGCGGGGCCTCCACAGATACGCAGTATTTT
TRBV7-8	-	TRBD1	TRBJ1-6	CASSGPGQFSNSPLHF	TGTGCCAGCAGCGGACCGGGACAGTTTTCAAATTCACCCCTCCACTTT
TRBV11-2	medium-sized	-	TRBJ1-1	CASSPITGIAEAFF	TGTGCCAGCAGCCCCATAACAGGGATAGCTGAAGCTTTCTTT
TRBV4-3	-	-	TRBJ1-1	CASSQRLGGQYTEAFF	TGCGCCAGCAGCCAAAGACTTGGGGGGCAGTACACTGAAGCTTTCTTT
TRBV18	-	-	TRBJ2-2	CASSGGRETGELFF	TGTGCCAGTTCCGGTGGCAGGGAAACCGGGGAGCTGTTTTTT
TRBV6-4	-	-	TRBJ2-3	CASSEGFSTDTQYF	TGTGCCAGCAGCGAAGGGTTTTCCACAGATACGCAGTATTTT
TRBV18	once	TRBD2	TRBJ2-5	CASSPSGSRETQYF	TGTGCCAGCTCCCCTAGCGGGAGTCGAGAGACCCAGTACTTC
TRBV10-3	-	-	TRBJ1-2	CAISVSGPAGGYTF	TGTGCCATCAGTGTGTCGGGTCCGGCGGGTGGCTACACCTTC
TRBV2	-	-	TRBJ1-4	CASSQGATNEKLFF	TGTGCCAGCAGTCAGGGAGCAACTAATGAAAAACTGTTTTTT
TRBV27	-	-	TRBJ2-5	CASSLGETQYF	TGTGCCAGCAGTTTAGGAGAGACCCAGTACTTC
TRBV9	-	-	TRBJ1-4	CASSVDGFPNEKLFF	TGTGCCAGCAGCGTAGATGGGTTTCCTAATGAAAAACTGTTTTTT
TRBV10-1	-	TRBD1	TRBJ2-7	CAIRTGKVDEQYF	TGCGCCATAAGGACAGGGAAGGTGGACGAGCAGTACTTC
TRBV28	-	TRBD1	TRBJ1-6	CASSVQQGPLHF	TGTGCCAGCAGTGTCCAACAGGGGCCCCTCCACTTT
TRBV30	once	TRBD1	TRBJ1-3	CAEGQAGNTIYF	TGTGCTGAGGGACAGGCTGGAAACACCATATATTTT
TRBV6-5	-	-	TRBJ1-1	CASSSTDTEAFF	TGTGCCAGCAGTTCTACGGATACTGAAGCTTTCTTT
TRBV14	-	TRBD1	TRBJ1-1	CASSQPRQGRTEAFF	TGTGCCAGCAGCCAACCAAGACAGGGCCGAACTGAAGCTTTCTTT
TRBV18	-	-	TRBJ2-3	CASSRPPSTDTQYF	TGTGCCAGCTCCCGACCCCCTAGCACAGATACGCAGTATTTT
TRBV4-3	-	TRBD2	TRBJ2-7	CASSQDSGGILGYEQYF	TGCGCCAGCAGCCAAGATAGCGGGGGCATCTTGGGCTACGAGCAGTACTTC
TRBV7-3	-	TRBD2	TRBJ2-3	CASRSAGSTDTQYF	TGTGCCAGCAGGTCAGCGGGAAGCACAGATACGCAGTATTTT
TRBV2	-	-	TRBJ2-7	CASRIEGGSYEQYF	TGTGCCAGCCGAATCGAAGGGGGGTCCTACGAGCAGTACTTC
TRBV5-6	-	TRBD1	TRBJ2-7	CASTLPGQVGEQYF	TGTGCCAGCACCCTCCCCGGACAGGTTGGCGAGCAGTACTTC
TRBV19	few	-	TRBJ1-1	CASSRQGLGTEAFF	TGTGCCAGTAGTCGGCAGGGGCTTGGCACTGAAGCTTTCTTT
TRBV7-2	-	TRBD1	TRBJ1-4	CASSTGTGGGEKLFF	TGTGCCAGCAGCACTGGGACAGGGGGTGGAGAAAAACTGTTTTTT
TRBV7-2	once	-	TRBJ2-2	CASSPVHGGHLELFF	TGTGCCAGCAGCCCCGTTCACGGGGGGCACTTGGAGCTGTTTTTT
TRBV19	-	TRBD2	TRBJ2-2	CASSLRGSSRTPGELFF	TGTGCCAGTAGTTTGCGCGGGAGCTCTCGAACACCGGGGGAGCTGTTTTTT
TRBV11-2	-	-	TRBJ1-4	CASSSDLKWGEKLFF	TGTGCCAGCAGCTCCGACTTAAAGTGGGGGGAAAAACTGTTTTTT
TRBV16	few	-	TRBJ1-4	CASSQLGEKLFF	TGTGCCAGCAGCCAATTGGGTGAAAAACTGTTTTTT
TRBV13	-	-	TRBJ2-7	CASTKEADEQYF	TGTGCCAGCACCAAGGAGGCGGACGAGCAGTACTTC
TRBV7-8	-	TRBD1	TRBJ2-1	CASSPGTGAPNEQFF	TGTGCCAGCAGCCCCGGGACAGGGGCCCCCAATGAGCAGTTCTTC
TRBV12-2	-	-	TRBJ1-3	CASRLTGTSLSGNTIYF	TGTGCAAGTCGCTTAACAGGGACAAGTCTCTCTGGAAACACCATATATTTT